Listed below are T cell receptor beta chains from one sample, sequenced in a study of CD8 T cells in Susac syndrome. One entry per CDR3 protein results from TCRdb running MiXCR on the immunoSEQ multiplex PCR reads. In the table there are under 200,000 distinct CDR3 sequences, 85% to 95% of which are singletons. Sequenced material: CD8+ T cells from PBMCs. The receptors shown here come from a human donor with multiple sclerosis. Both conserved end residues are part of each CDR3. The order of the fields is J gene, D gene, V gene, clone size, CDR3 length, CDR3 protein, CDR3 DNA. The D gene is left open where the match is weak. Clone size is not always given. Where it is, it says once, few, many or a class for expanded clones.

TRBJ1-2 - TRBV24-1 - 13 CATSDGEGAGYTF TGTGCCACCAGTGATGGAGAAGGGGCTGGCTACACCTTC
TRBJ1-1 TRBD1 TRBV20-1 - 13 CSANEGAGAEAFF TGCAGTGCTAACGAGGGGGCGGGGGCTGAAGCTTTCTTT
TRBJ2-5 TRBD1 TRBV23-1 - 13 CASSQDRVETQYF TGCGCCAGCAGTCAGGACAGGGTAGAGACCCAGTACTTC
TRBJ1-1 - TRBV7-3 - 14 CASSFGAENTEAFF TGTGCCAGCAGCTTTGGGGCGGAGAACACTGAAGCTTTCTTT
TRBJ1-1 - TRBV19 - 13 CASKMSRGDEAFF TGTGCCAGTAAAATGTCCAGGGGAGATGAAGCTTTCTTT
TRBJ1-5 TRBD1 TRBV7-2 - 14 CASSLTGEYQPQHF TGTGCCAGCAGCTTGACAGGGGAGTATCAGCCCCAGCATTTT
TRBJ2-1 - TRBV7-2 - 17 CASSLLARGGPGNEQFF TGTGCCAGCAGCCTCCTCGCGCGGGGCGGCCCTGGCAATGAGCAGTTCTTC
TRBJ2-7 TRBD1 TRBV7-8 - 15 CASSERTGGSYEQYF TGTGCCAGCAGCGAGCGGACAGGGGGCTCCTACGAGCAGTACTTC
TRBJ2-3 - TRBV29-1 - 11 CSDQAADTQYF TGCAGCGACCAAGCCGCAGATACGCAGTATTTT
TRBJ2-1 - TRBV9 few 12 CASSPGSDEQFF TGTGCCAGCAGCCCCGGGTCCGATGAGCAGTTCTTC
TRBJ2-5 - TRBV7-2 - 11 CASSWKGTQYF TGTGCCAGCAGTTGGAAGGGGACCCAGTACTTC
TRBJ2-7 - TRBV30 - 14 CAWSYRGRGREQYF TGTGCCTGGAGTTACCGGGGCCGGGGACGGGAGCAGTACTTC
TRBJ1-2 - TRBV4-1 - 17 CASSLAQDATPAYGYTF TGCGCCAGCAGCCTCGCCCAGGACGCTACCCCAGCCTATGGCTACACCTTC
TRBJ2-7 - TRBV19 - 14 CASSIRRGGDEQYF TGTGCCAGTAGTATCCGCAGGGGTGGCGACGAGCAGTACTTC
TRBJ2-1 - TRBV12-3/TRBV12-4 - 14 CASSPGILYNEQFF TGTGCCAGCAGTCCCGGGATTCTCTACAATGAGCAGTTCTTC
TRBJ2-3 - TRBV29-1 - 11 CSARSPDTQYF TGCAGCGCCCGATCCCCAGATACGCAGTATTTT
TRBJ2-1 - TRBV27 - 12 CASRDSVNEQFF TGTGCCAGCCGGGACTCCGTCAATGAGCAGTTCTTC
TRBJ1-2 TRBD1 TRBV29-1 once 11 CSARGRGGYTF TGCAGCGCAAGGGGGCGCGGGGGCTACACCTTC
TRBJ2-1 TRBD2 TRBV29-1 - 17 CSVEGLAGGRSYNEQFF TGCAGCGTTGAAGGGCTAGCGGGGGGGCGTTCCTACAATGAGCAGTTCTTC
TRBJ2-2 TRBD1 TRBV29-1 once 14 CSVLDRGRAGELFF TGCAGCGTATTGGACAGGGGGCGAGCCGGGGAGCTGTTTTTT
TRBJ2-2 - TRBV20-1 - 13 CSSYIIGTGELFF TGCAGCTCATATATCATTGGCACCGGGGAGCTGTTTTTT
TRBJ2-7 TRBD2 TRBV2 - 16 CASSEGLAGQQREQYF TGTGCCAGCAGTGAAGGGCTAGCGGGCCAACAGAGGGAGCAGTACTTC
TRBJ1-1 TRBD1 TRBV20-1 - 14 CSARPTGVGTEAFF TGCAGTGCTAGACCGACAGGGGTCGGCACTGAAGCTTTCTTT
TRBJ2-5 - TRBV28 - 12 CASSLPLGTQYF TGTGCCAGCAGTTTACCCCTCGGGACCCAGTACTTC
TRBJ2-7 TRBD1 TRBV29-1 once 14 CSVEGTGRDHEQYF TGCAGCGTTGAGGGGACAGGGCGCGACCACGAGCAGTACTTC
TRBJ2-5 - TRBV27 - 12 CATGPSGGTQYF TGTGCCACCGGGCCCTCCGGCGGGACCCAGTACTTC
TRBJ1-1 - TRBV20-1 - 14 CSARFRGRILEAFF TGCAGTGCTAGGTTTCGGGGGCGGATTCTTGAAGCTTTCTTT
TRBJ2-3 - TRBV27 - 12 CASSHGRDGQYF TGTGCCAGCAGCCATGGACGCGATGGGCAGTATTTT
TRBJ2-1 TRBD2 TRBV27 - 16 CASSLSSSGRGMEQFF TGTGCCAGCAGTTTATCGTCTAGCGGGAGGGGCATGGAGCAGTTCTTC
TRBJ2-5 - TRBV29-1 few 14 CSVEGGRYQETQYF TGCAGCGTTGAGGGGGGCCGGTACCAAGAGACCCAGTACTTC
TRBJ1-5 - TRBV3-1 - 13 CASSQGRRQPQHF TGTGCCAGCAGCCAAGGTCGGAGACAGCCCCAGCATTTT
TRBJ2-7 - TRBV12-3/TRBV12-4 - 13 CASSLAEAYEQYF TGTGCCAGCAGTTTGGCAGAAGCCTACGAGCAGTACTTC
TRBJ2-7 - TRBV4-1 - 15 CASSPRWTYAYEQYF TGCGCCAGCAGCCCACGTTGGACTTACGCCTACGAGCAGTACTTC
TRBJ2-2 TRBD1 TRBV20-1 - 16 CSASSRDSEHTGELFF TGCAGTGCTAGCTCAAGGGACAGCGAGCACACCGGGGAGCTGTTTTTT
TRBJ2-2 - TRBV9 - 13 CASSVRSTGELFF TGTGCCAGCAGCGTCAGGAGCACCGGGGAGCTGTTTTTT
TRBJ2-7 - TRBV27 - 15 CASSLSSTGTYEQYF TGTGCCAGCAGTTTATCCTCGACAGGCACCTACGAGCAGTACTTC
TRBJ1-6 - TRBV5-1 - 16 CASSLVDTSYNSPLHF TGCGCCAGCAGCTTGGTGGACACCTCCTATAATTCACCCCTCCACTTT
TRBJ2-2 - TRBV20-1 - 15 CSARDRGTNTGELFF TGCAGTGCTAGAGATCGGGGGACTAACACCGGGGAGCTGTTTTTT
TRBJ2-7 - TRBV7-2 once 14 CASSLEAGWYEQYF TGTGCCAGCAGCTTAGAGGCAGGGTGGTACGAGCAGTACTTC
TRBJ2-7 TRBD2 TRBV2 - 15 CASKSGTSGTYEQYF TGTGCCAGCAAAAGCGGGACTAGCGGGACCTACGAGCAGTACTTC
TRBJ2-7 - TRBV28 - 12 CASRDRTYEQYF TGTGCCAGCAGGGACAGAACCTACGAGCAGTACTTC
TRBJ2-3 - TRBV15 - 17 CATSSRTEGPSTDTQYF TGTGCCACCAGCAGCCGTACGGAGGGTCCGAGCACAGATACGCAGTATTTT